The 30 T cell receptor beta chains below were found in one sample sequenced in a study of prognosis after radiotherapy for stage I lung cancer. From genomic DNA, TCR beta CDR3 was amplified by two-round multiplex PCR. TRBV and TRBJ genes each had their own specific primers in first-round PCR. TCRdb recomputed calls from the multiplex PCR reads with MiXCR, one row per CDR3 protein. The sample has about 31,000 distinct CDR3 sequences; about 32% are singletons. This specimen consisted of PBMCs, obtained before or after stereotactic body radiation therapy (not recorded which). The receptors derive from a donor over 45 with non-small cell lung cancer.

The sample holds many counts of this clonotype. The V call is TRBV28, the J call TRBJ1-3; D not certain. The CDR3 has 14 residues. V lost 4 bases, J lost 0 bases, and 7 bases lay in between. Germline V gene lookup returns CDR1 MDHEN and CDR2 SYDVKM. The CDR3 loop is CASSWVDSGNTIYF. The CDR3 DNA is TGTGCCAGCAGTTGGGTCGACTCTGGAAACACCATATATTTT.

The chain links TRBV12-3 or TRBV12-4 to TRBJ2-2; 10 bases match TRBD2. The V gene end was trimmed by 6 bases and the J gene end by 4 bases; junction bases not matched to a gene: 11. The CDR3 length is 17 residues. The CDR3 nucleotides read TGTGCCAGCAGCGGAGTACTAGCGGGAAAGGTCACCGGGGAGCTGTTTTTT. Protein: CASSGVLAGKVTGELFF.

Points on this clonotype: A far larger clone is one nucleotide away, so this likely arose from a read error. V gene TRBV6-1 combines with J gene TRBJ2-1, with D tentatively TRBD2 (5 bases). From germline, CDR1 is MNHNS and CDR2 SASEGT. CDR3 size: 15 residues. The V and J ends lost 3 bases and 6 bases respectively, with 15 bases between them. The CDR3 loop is CASSDSHGGSNEQFF. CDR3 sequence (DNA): TGTGCCAGCAGTGACTCCCACGGTGGGAGCAATGAGCAGTTCTTC.

Here the CDR3 reads CASSGYKPYEQYF. In nucleotides, the CDR3 is TGTGCCAGCAGTGGGTACAAACCCTACGAGCAGTACTTC. This chain links TRBV6-2 or TRBV6-3 with TRBJ2-7, with D uncertain. Germline CDR1 reads MNHEY; CDR2 reads SVGEGT. The germline V and J ends were trimmed by 5 bases and 2 bases, with 10 bases remaining between them. The CDR3 extends over 13 amino acids.

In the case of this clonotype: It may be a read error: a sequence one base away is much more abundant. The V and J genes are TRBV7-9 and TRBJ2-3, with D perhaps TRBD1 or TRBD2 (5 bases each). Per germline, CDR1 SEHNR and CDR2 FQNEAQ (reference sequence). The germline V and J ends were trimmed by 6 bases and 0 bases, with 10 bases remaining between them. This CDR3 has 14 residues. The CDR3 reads CASSPGRSTDTQYF. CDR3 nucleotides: TGTGCCAGCAGTCCGGGACGGAGCACAGATACGCAGTATTTT.

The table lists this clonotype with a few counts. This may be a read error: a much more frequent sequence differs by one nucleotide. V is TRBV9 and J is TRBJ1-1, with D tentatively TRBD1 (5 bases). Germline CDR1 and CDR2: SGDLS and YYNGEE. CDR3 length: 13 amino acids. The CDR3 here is CACSATVNTEAFF. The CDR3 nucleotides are TGTGCCTGCAGCGCGACAGTGAACACTGAAGCTTTCTTT.

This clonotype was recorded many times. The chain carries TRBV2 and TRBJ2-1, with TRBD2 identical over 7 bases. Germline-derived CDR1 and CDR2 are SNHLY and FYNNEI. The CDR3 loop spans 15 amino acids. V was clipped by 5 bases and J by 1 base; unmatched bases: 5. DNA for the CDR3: TGTGCCAGCAGTCTTACTAGCGATTCCTACAATGAGCAGTTCTTC. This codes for CASSLTSDSYNEQFF.

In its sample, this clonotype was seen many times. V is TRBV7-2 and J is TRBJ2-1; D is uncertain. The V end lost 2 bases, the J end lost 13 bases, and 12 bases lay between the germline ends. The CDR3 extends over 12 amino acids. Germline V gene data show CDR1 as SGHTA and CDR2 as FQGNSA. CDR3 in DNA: TGTGCCAGCAGCTTATTTCGGGCACCTCAGTTCTTC. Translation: CASSLFRAPQFF.

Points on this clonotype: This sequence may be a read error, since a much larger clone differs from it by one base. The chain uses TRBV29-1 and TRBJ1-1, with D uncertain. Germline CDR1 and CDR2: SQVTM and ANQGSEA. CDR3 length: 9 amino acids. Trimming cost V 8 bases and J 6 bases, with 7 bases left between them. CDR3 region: CSFLPEAFF. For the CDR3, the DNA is TGCAGCTTTCTTCCTGAAGCTTTCTTT.

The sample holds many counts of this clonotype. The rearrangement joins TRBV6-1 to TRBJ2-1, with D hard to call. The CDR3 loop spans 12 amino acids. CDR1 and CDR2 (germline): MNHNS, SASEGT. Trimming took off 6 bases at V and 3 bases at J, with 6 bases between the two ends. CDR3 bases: TGTGCCAGCAGAATCTACTACAATGAGCAGTTCTTC. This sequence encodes CASRIYYNEQFF.

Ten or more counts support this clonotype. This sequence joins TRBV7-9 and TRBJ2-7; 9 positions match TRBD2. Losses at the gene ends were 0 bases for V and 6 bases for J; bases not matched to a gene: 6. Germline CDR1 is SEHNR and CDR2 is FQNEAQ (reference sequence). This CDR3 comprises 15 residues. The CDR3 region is CASSLAASGIREQYF. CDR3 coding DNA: TGTGCCAGCAGCTTAGCAGCTAGCGGGATCCGCGAGCAGTACTTC.

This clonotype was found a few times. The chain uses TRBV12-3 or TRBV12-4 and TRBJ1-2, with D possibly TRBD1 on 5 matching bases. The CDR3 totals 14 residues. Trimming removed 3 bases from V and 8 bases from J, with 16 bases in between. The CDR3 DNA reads TGTGCCAGCAGTTTTTCAGGGAGGGCCCGGGGCTACACCTTC. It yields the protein CASSFSGRARGYTF.

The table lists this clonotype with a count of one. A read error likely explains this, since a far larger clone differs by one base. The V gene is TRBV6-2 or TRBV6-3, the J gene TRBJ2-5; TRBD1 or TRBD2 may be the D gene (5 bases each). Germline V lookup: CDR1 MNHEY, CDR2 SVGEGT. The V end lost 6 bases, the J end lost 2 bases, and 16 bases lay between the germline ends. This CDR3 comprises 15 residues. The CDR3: CASSEIVGVQETQYF. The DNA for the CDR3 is TGTGCCAGCAGCGAGATTGTGGGGGTTCAAGAGACCCAGTACTTC.

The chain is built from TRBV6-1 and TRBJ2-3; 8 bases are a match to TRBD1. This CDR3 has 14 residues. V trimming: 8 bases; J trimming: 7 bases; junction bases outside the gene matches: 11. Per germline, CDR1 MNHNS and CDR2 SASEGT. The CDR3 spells CASGMTGVRYTQYF. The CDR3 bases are TGTGCCAGCGGAATGACAGGGGTCCGGTATACGCAGTATTTT.

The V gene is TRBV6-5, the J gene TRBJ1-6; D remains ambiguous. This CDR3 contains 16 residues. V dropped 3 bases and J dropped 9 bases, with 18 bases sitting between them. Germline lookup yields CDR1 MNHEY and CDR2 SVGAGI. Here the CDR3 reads CASSYFLREVRSPLHF. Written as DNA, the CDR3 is TGTGCCAGCAGTTATTTTTTAAGGGAGGTTCGTTCACCCCTCCACTTT.

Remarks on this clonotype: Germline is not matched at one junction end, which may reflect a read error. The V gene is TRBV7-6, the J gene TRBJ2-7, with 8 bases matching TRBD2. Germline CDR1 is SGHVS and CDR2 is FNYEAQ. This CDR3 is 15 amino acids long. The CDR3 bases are TGTGCCATCAGCCCGTTGGTGACTAGCGATTACGAGCAGTACTTC. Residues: CAISPLVTSDYEQYF.

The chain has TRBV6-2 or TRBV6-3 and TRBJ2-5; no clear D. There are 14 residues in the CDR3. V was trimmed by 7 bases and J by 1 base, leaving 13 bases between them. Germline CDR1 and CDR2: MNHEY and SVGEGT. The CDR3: CASIPSLGQETQYF. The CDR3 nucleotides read TGTGCCAGCATCCCTTCCCTAGGCCAAGAGACCCAGTACTTC.

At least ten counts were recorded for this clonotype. The CDR3, as DNA: TGTGCCAGCAGTCTCCCGCCGGGACAGGGGGCTGATGAGCAGTTCTTC. It translates to CASSLPPGQGADEQFF. The chain uses TRBV28 and TRBJ2-1; 12 nucleotides match TRBD1. This CDR3 has 16 amino acids. The germline gives CDR1 MDHEN, CDR2 SYDVKM. Unmatched junction bases numbered 10, after V lost 5 bases and J lost 8 bases.

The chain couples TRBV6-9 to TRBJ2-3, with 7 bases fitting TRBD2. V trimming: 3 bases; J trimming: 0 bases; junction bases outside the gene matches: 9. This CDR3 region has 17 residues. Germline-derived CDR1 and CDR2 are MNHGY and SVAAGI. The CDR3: CASSYWSGRASTDTQYF. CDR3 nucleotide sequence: TGTGCCAGCAGTTACTGGTCAGGGAGGGCAAGCACAGATACGCAGTATTTT.

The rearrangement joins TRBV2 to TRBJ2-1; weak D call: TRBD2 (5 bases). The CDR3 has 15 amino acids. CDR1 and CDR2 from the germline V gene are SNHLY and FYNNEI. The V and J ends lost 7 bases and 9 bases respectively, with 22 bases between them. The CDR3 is CASNKLPTEVSEQFF. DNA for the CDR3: TGTGCCAGCAATAAACTCCCGACGGAGGTCAGTGAGCAGTTCTTC.

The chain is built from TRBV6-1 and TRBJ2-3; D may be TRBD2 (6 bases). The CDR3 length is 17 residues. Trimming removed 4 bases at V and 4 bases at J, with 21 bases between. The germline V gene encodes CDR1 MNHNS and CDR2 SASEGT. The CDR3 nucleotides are TGTGCCAGCAGTGGGGAGGTGTGGTCATGGGGTGCAGATACGCAGTATTTT. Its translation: CASSGEVWSWGADTQYF.

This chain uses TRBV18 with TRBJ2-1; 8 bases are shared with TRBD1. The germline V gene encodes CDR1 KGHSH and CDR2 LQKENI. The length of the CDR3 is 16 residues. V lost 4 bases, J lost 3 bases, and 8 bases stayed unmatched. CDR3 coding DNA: TGTGCCAGCTCACAACCCGGGACAGGTGACTACAATGAGCAGTTCTTC. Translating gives CASSQPGTGDYNEQFF.

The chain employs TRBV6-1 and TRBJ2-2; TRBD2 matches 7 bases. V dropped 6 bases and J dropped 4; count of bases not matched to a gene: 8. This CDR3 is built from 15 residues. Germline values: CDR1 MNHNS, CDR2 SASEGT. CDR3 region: CASSPGLSITGELFF. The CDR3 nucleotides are TGTGCCAGCAGCCCGGGACTATCTATCACCGGGGAGCTGTTTTTT.

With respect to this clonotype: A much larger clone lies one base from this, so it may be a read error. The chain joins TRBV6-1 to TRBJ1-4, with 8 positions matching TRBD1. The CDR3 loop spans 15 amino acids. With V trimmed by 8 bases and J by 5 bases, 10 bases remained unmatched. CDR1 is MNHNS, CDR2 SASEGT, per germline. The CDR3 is CASLPRGQVNEKLFF. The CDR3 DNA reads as TGTGCCAGCCTACCCCGGGGACAGGTGAATGAAAAACTGTTTTTT.

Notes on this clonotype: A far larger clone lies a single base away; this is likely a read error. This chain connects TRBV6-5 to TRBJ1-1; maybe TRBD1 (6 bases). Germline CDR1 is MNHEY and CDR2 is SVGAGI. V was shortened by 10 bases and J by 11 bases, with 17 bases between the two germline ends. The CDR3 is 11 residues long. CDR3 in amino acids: CATRLSRGAFF. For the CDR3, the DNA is TGTGCCACGCGTTTGTCAAGGGGGGCTTTCTTT.

The CDR3 DNA follows: TGTGCCAGCAGCGTCCAACTAGCGGGAGCAGTAGAGACCCAGTACTTC. This translates into CASSVQLAGAVETQYF. The V and J genes are TRBV9 and TRBJ2-5; 11 bases are a match to TRBD2. Germline V gives CDR1 SGDLS, CDR2 YYNGEE. This CDR3 is 16 amino acids long. V gave up 2 bases and J gave up 4 bases; unmatched junction bases: 7.

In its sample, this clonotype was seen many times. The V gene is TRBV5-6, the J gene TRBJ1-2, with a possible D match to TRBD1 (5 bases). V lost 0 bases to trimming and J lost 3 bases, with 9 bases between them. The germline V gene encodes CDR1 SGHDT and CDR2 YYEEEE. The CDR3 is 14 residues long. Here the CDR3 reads CASSLGPTDYGYTF. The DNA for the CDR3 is TGTGCCAGCAGCTTGGGTCCGACAGACTATGGCTACACCTTC.

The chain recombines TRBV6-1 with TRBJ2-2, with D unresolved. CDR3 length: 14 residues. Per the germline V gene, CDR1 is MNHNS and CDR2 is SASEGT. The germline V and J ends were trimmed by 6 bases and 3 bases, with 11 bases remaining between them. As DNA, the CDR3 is TGTGCCAGCAGGACGATCTGGGACACCGGGGAGCTGTTTTTT. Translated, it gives CASRTIWDTGELFF.

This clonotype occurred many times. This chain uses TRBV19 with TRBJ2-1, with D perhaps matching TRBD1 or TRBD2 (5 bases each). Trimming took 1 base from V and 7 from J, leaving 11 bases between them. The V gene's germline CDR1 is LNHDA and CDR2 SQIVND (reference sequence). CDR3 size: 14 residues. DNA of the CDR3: TGTGCCAGTAGTATAGTTGAAGGGGAGAATGAGCAGTTCTTC. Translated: CASSIVEGENEQFF.

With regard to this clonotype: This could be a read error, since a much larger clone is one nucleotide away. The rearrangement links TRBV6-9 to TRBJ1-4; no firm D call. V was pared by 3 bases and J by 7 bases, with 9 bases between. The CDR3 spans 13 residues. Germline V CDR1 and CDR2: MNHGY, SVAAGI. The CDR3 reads CASSYHNGEKLFF. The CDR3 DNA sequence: TGTGCCAGCAGTTACCATAATGGTGAAAAACTGTTTTTT.